This T cell receptor beta chain came from a study of blood T cell repertoires in COVID-19. Turning to the study itself: From the United States, Italy and Spain came samples of acute and convalescent COVID-19. The analysed material was cDNA or gDNA that came from T cells, B-cell-depleted T cells, or PBMCs.

In the original processing: The assay estimated nucleated cells by amplifying reference gene primers. Measured with immunoSEQ multiplex PCR; TCRdb has only the in-frame clones, and not every one. V and J calls and clone size are as listed in that table; D and trimming were resolved from the DNA. This table has roughly 120,000 clones, less than 85% appearing once. CDR3 length: 13 residues. Germline V gene lookup returns CDR1 MNHEY and CDR2 SMNVEV (reference sequence). Deletions cut 5 bases from V and 3 bases from J, with 10 bases between. This clone was observed once. The source is a human donor with acute or convalescent COVID-19. The donor label of this sample is uncertain. The chain is built from TRBV27 and TRBJ2-5; D perhaps matches TRBD1 (6 bases). The sample was peripheral blood. For the CDR3, the DNA is TGTGCCAGCAGTACAGGGAATAAAGAGACCCAGTACTTC. Amino acids: CASSTGNKETQYF.